A selection of T cell receptor beta chains follows, all from one sample in a study of early T cells in non-severe SARS-CoV-2 infection. Using its own MiXCR run on the 5' RACE reads, TCRdb lists one record per CDR3 protein. Altogether over 95,000 distinct CDR3 sequences are present, 16% being singletons, with the ten largest covering 1.3%. Sequencing input: whole blood. The receptors were sampled from an adult who was a healthcare worker with PCR-confirmed SARS-CoV-2 infection or an uninfected control (not recorded which). Both conserved end residues are part of each CDR3. The D gene is left open where the match is weak. The size entry is marked missing in some rows and otherwise reads once, few, many or a size class.

CDR3: CASSLEEDSPLHF; DNA: TGTGCCAGCAGCTTGGAAGAAGACTCACCCCTCCACTTT; size: few; D: .; V: TRBV5-6; J: TRBJ1-6
CDR3: CSVSTGYNSPLHF; DNA: TGCAGCGTCTCGACTGGTTATAATTCACCCCTCCACTTT; size: few; D: .; V: TRBV29-1; J: TRBJ1-6
CDR3: CASSEALGTAYGYTF; DNA: TGTGCCAGCAGTGAAGCGCTAGGGACAGCCTATGGCTACACCTTC; size: .; D: TRBD1; V: TRBV6-1; J: TRBJ1-2
CDR3: CASSLVPRDAAYEQYF; DNA: TGTGCCAGCAGCTTAGTCCCCCGGGACGCAGCCTACGAGCAGTACTTC; size: few; D: .; V: TRBV2; J: TRBJ2-7
CDR3: CASTKMEPEAGELFF; DNA: TGTGCCAGCACCAAAATGGAACCGGAGGCCGGGGAGCTGTTTTTT; size: .; D: .; V: TRBV7-6; J: TRBJ2-2
CDR3: CASYPIGGVGTEAFF; DNA: TGTGCCAGCTACCCCATAGGGGGGGTGGGCACTGAAGCTTTCTTT; size: .; D: .; V: TRBV18; J: TRBJ1-1
CDR3: CASSDSSPNEQFF; DNA: TGTGCCAGCAGTGATTCCAGCCCCAATGAGCAGTTCTTC; size: few; D: .; V: TRBV2; J: TRBJ2-1
CDR3: CASRPTSTGELFF; DNA: TGTGCCAGCAGACCCACCTCAACCGGGGAGCTGTTTTTT; size: few; D: .; V: TRBV7-9; J: TRBJ2-2
CDR3: CSAESRSGANVLTF; DNA: TGCAGTGCTGAGTCACGCTCTGGGGCCAACGTCCTGACTTTC; size: few; D: .; V: TRBV20-1; J: TRBJ2-6
CDR3: CASRPLWTSGGAADTQYF; DNA: TGTGCCAGCAGACCCCTTTGGACTAGCGGGGGGGCGGCAGATACGCAGTATTTT; size: few; D: TRBD2; V: TRBV6-5; J: TRBJ2-3
CDR3: CASSSNGQKNTEAFF; DNA: TGTGCCAGCAGCTCGAACGGACAGAAGAACACTGAAGCTTTCTTT; size: few; D: .; V: TRBV5-5; J: TRBJ1-1
CDR3: CASSQKGQGAPNQPQHF; DNA: TGTGCCAGCAGCCAAAAAGGACAGGGGGCCCCCAATCAGCCCCAGCATTTT; size: few; D: TRBD1; V: TRBV4-2; J: TRBJ1-5
CDR3: CSVSSRTDTQYF; DNA: TGCAGCGTGAGCTCAAGGACAGATACGCAGTATTTT; size: .; D: .; V: TRBV29-1; J: TRBJ2-3
CDR3: CASSLPLAGGIHEQFF; DNA: TGTGCCAGCAGTTTGCCACTAGCGGGGGGTATACATGAGCAGTTCTTC; size: .; D: TRBD2; V: TRBV27; J: TRBJ2-1
CDR3: CASFSTLTATGELFF; DNA: TGCGCCAGCTTCTCGACCCTCACGGCCACCGGGGAGCTGTTTTTT; size: .; D: .; V: TRBV5-1; J: TRBJ2-2
CDR3: CASRHTGGGSNQPQHF; DNA: TGTGCCAGCAGGCACACAGGGGGCGGGAGCAATCAGCCCCAGCATTTT; size: few; D: TRBD1; V: TRBV12-3/TRBV12-4; J: TRBJ1-5
CDR3: CASRMETRRQETQYF; DNA: TGTGCCAGCAGGATGGAGACTAGGAGACAAGAGACCCAGTACTTC; size: .; D: .; V: TRBV28; J: TRBJ2-5
CDR3: CASSPSAAQETQYF; DNA: TGTGCCAGCTCACCCTCGGCAGCTCAAGAGACCCAGTACTTC; size: few; D: .; V: TRBV18; J: TRBJ2-5
CDR3: CASSPSFQGEDYGYTF; DNA: TGTGCCAGCTCACCAAGTTTCCAGGGGGAAGACTATGGCTACACCTTC; size: few; D: TRBD1; V: TRBV18; J: TRBJ1-2
CDR3: CATSDLKDVLTF; DNA: TGTGCCACCAGTGACCTCAAGGACGTCCTGACTTTC; size: many; D: .; V: TRBV24-1; J: TRBJ2-6